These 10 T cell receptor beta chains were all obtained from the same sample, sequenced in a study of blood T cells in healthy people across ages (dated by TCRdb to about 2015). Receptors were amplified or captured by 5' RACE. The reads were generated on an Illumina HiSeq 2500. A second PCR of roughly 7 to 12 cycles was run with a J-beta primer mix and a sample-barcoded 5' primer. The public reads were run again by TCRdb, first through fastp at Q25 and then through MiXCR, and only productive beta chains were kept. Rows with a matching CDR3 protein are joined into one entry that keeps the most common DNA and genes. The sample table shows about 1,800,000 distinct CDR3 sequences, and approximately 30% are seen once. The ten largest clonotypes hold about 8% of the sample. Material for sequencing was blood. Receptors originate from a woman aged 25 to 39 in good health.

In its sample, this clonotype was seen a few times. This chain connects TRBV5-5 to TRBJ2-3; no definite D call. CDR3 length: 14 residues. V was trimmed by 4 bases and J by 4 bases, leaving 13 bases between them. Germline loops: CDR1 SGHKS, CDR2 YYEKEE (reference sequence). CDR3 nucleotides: TGTGCCAGCAGCGCCGGACCAGGCGCAGATACGCAGTATTTT. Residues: CASSAGPGADTQYF.

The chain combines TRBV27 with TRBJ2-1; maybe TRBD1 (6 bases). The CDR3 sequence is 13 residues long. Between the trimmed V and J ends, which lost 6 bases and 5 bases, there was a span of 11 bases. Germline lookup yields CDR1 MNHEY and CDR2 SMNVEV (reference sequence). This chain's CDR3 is CASSLQGHNEQFF. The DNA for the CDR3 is TGTGCCAGCAGCCTCCAGGGGCACAATGAGCAGTTCTTC.

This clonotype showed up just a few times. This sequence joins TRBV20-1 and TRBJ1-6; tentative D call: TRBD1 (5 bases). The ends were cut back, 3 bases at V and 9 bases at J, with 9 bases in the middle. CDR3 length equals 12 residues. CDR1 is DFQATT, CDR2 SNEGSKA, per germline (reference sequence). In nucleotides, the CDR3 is TGCAGTGCTAGGGGGACGGGTTCACCCCTCCACTTT. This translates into CSARGTGSPLHF.

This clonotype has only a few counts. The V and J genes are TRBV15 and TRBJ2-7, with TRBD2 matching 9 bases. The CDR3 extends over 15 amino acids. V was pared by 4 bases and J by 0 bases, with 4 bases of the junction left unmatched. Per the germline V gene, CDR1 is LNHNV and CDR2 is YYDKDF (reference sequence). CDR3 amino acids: CATSIAGVSSYEQYF. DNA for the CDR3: TGTGCCACCAGCATAGCGGGAGTGAGCTCCTACGAGCAGTACTTC. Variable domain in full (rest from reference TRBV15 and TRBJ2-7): DAMVIQNPRYQVTQFGKPVTLSCSQTLNHNVMYWYQQKSSQAPKLLFHYYDKDFNNEADTPDNFQSRRPNTSFCFLDIRSPGLGDTAMYLCATSIAGVSSYEQYFGPGTRLTVT.

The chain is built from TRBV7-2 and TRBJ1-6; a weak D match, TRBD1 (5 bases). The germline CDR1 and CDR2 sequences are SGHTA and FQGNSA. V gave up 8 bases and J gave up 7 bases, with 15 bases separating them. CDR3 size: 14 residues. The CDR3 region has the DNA TGTGCCAGCGGGTCCACGGGACTGAATTCACCCCTCCACTTT. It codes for CASGSTGLNSPLHF. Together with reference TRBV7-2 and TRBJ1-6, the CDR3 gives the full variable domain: GAGVSQSPSNKVTEKGKDVELRCDPISGHTALYWYRQSLGQGLEFLIYFQGNSAPDKSGLPSDRFSAERTGGSVSTLTIQRTQQEDSAVYLCASGSTGLNSPLHFGNGTRLTVT.

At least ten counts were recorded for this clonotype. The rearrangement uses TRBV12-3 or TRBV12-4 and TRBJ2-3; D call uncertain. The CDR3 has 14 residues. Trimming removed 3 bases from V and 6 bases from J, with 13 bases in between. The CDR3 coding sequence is TGTGCCAGCAGTTTCGGGCGGACCGGCGATACGCAGTATTTT. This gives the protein CASSFGRTGDTQYF.

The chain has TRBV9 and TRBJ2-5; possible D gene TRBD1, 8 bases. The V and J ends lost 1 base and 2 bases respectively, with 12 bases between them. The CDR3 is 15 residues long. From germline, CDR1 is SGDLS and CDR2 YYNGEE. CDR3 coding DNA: TGTGCCAGCAGCGTAACAGGGGGGGGGCAAGAGACCCAGTACTTC. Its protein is CASSVTGGGQETQYF.

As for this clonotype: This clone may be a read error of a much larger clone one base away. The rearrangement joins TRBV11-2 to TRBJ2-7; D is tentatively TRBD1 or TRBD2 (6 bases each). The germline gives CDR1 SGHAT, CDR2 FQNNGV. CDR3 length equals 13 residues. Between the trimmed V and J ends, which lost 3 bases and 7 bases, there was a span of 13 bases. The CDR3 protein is CASSFGGANEQYF. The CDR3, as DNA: TGTGCCAGCAGCTTCGGGGGCGCCAATGAGCAGTACTTC.

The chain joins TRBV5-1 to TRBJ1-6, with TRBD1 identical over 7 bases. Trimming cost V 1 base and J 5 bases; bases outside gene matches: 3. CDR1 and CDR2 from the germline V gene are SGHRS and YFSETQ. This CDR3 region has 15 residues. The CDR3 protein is CASSLPGTDNSPLHF. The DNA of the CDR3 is TGCGCCAGCAGCTTGCCCGGGACAGATAATTCACCCCTCCACTTT.

This chain's CDR3 is CASSVGENYNSPLHF. CDR3 bases: TGTGCCAGCAGCGTGGGGGAAAACTATAATTCACCCCTCCACTTT. The chain couples TRBV9 to TRBJ1-6; tentative D call: TRBD1 (5 bases). The CDR3 sequence is 15 residues long. CDR1 SGDLS and CDR2 YYNGEE come from the germline V gene. Trimming took 2 bases from V and 3 from J, leaving 9 bases between them.